These T cell receptor beta chains were read from a single sample in a study of shared clonotypes between healthy human individuals. Sequenced by immunoSEQ multiplex PCR; TCRdb stores in-frame clones only, minus some. The sample includes about 730,000 clones, roughly two thirds of them seen just once. Sequencing was performed on memory CD4+ T cells sorted from blood. These TCRs come from a woman in her twenties or thirties in good health. Each CDR3 is given with its conserved first and last residue. A D gene is named only where the DNA matches it firmly. Some rows have no size entry. The others give once, few or many, or a class for an expanded clone.

>TRBV14|TRBD2|TRBJ2-1|NA
CASSNSGRSRNEQFF
TGTGCCAGCAGCAACAGCGGGAGAAGCCGGAATGAGCAGTTCTTC
>TRBV5-1|TRBD2|TRBJ2-1|NA
CASSSRTSGTLKSSYNEQFF
TGCGCCAGCAGCTCACGGACTAGCGGGACCCTTAAGAGCTCCTACAATGAGCAGTTCTTC
>TRBV5-3|NA|TRBJ1-1|few
CARSPGRIMNTEAFF
TGTGCCAGAAGCCCGGGACGGATCATGAACACTGAAGCTTTCTTT
>TRBV28|TRBD1|TRBJ1-2|NA
CASSFPGQGAYGYTF
TGTGCCAGCAGTTTCCCCGGACAGGGGGCCTATGGCTACACCTTC
>TRBV5-1|TRBD1|TRBJ2-5|NA
CASSHWDSQETQYF
TGCGCCAGCAGCCATTGGGACAGCCAAGAGACCCAGTACTTC
>TRBV6-5|TRBD2|TRBJ2-3|NA
CASKWAGGTDTQYF
TGTGCCAGCAAATGGGCGGGAGGCACAGATACGCAGTATTTT
>TRBV25-1|NA|TRBJ2-7|NA
CASSEEQHYEQYF
TGTGCCAGCAGTGAAGAACAACATTACGAGCAGTACTTC
>TRBV11-2|TRBD1|TRBJ1-5|NA
CASSLNGGQGNQPQHF
TGTGCCAGCAGCTTAAACGGGGGACAGGGTAATCAGCCCCAGCATTTT
>TRBV28|NA|TRBJ1-2|few
CASSLPAGNYGYTF
TGTGCCAGCAGTCTGCCAGCAGGGAACTACGGCTACACCTTC
>TRBV19|TRBD2|TRBJ2-1|NA
CASSTGTSGFYTYNEQFF
TGTGCCAGTAGTACGGGGACTAGCGGGTTCTACACCTACAATGAGCAGTTCTTC
>TRBV5-1|NA|TRBJ2-7|NA
CASRPTAGYEQYF
TGCGCCAGCCGTCCGACAGCAGGATACGAGCAGTACTTC
>TRBV5-1|TRBD1|TRBJ1-2|NA
CASSLEGQGRGYTF
TGCGCCAGCAGCTTGGAGGGACAGGGGCGCGGCTACACCTTC
>TRBV7-9|NA|TRBJ2-1|NA
CASSSGLGPQFF
TGTGCCAGCAGCTCCGGACTGGGGCCACAGTTCTTC
>TRBV10-3|NA|TRBJ2-7|few
CAISPQGQGREQYF
TGTGCCATCAGTCCGCAGGGGCAGGGGAGAGAGCAGTACTTC
>TRBV2|NA|TRBJ2-2|few
CASSEASRSTGELFF
TGTGCCAGCAGTGAAGCTAGTAGGTCCACCGGGGAGCTGTTTTTT
>TRBV5-6|NA|TRBJ2-3|NA
CASSANRADTQYF
TGTGCCAGCAGCGCAAACAGGGCAGATACGCAGTATTTT
>TRBV11-3|NA|TRBJ1-5|NA
CASSLSGEASQPQHF
TGTGCCAGCAGCTTATCAGGGGAGGCAAGTCAGCCCCAGCATTTT
>TRBV2|NA|TRBJ1-2|NA
CASSESQVGGLYGYTF
TGTGCCAGCAGTGAAAGCCAGGTTGGGGGACTCTATGGCTACACCTTC
>TRBV19|TRBD2|TRBJ2-2|NA
CASSIAARVAGVTGELFF
TGTGCCAGTAGTATCGCTGCCAGAGTAGCGGGAGTCACCGGGGAGCTGTTTTTT
>TRBV5-1|NA|TRBJ2-6|NA
CASSLDGTRGFHVLTF
TGCGCCAGCAGCTTGGATGGGACAAGGGGGTTCCACGTCCTGACTTTC
>TRBV28|TRBD2|TRBJ2-3|NA
CASSFAGLAATDTQYF
TGTGCCAGCAGTTTCGCGGGACTAGCGGCAACAGATACGCAGTATTTT
>TRBV7-2|NA|TRBJ1-5|NA
CASSIWGGNNQPQHF
TGTGCCAGCAGCATCTGGGGCGGGAACAATCAGCCCCAGCATTTT
>TRBV18|NA|TRBJ2-7|NA
CASSPGTYEQYF
TGTGCCAGCTCACCGGGAACCTACGAGCAGTACTTC
>TRBV28|NA|TRBJ2-1|NA
CASSPPGRTDHEQFF
TGTGCCAGCAGTCCCCCGGGACGCACCGATCATGAGCAGTTCTTC
>TRBV28|NA|TRBJ1-1|NA
CASSIGRLNTEAFF
TGTGCCAGCAGTATCGGACGGTTGAACACTGAAGCTTTCTTT
>TRBV9|NA|TRBJ2-1|few
CASSGVVYNEQFF
TGTGCCAGCAGCGGTGTAGTCTACAATGAGCAGTTCTTC
>TRBV19|NA|TRBJ2-5|many
CASSSNRVETQYF
TGTGCCAGTAGTAGCAACAGGGTCGAGACCCAGTACTTC
>TRBV5-1|NA|TRBJ2-5|NA
CASSLALMDQETQYF
TGCGCCAGCAGCTTGGCTTTAATGGACCAAGAGACCCAGTACTTC
>TRBV29-1|NA|TRBJ2-7|few
CSVEPPEQYF
TGCAGCGTTGAACCCCCCGAGCAGTACTTC
>TRBV6-4|NA|TRBJ2-2|NA
CASKSGELFF
TGTGCCAGCAAATCCGGGGAGCTGTTTTTT
>TRBV2|TRBD1|TRBJ2-7|NA
CASSGTGGRNEQYF
TGTGCCAGCAGTGGGACAGGGGGCAGGAACGAGCAGTACTTC
>TRBV5-8|NA|TRBJ2-4|few
CASSLVSGLAKNIQYF
TGTGCCAGCAGCTTGGTGAGCGGACTAGCCAAAAACATTCAGTACTTC
>TRBV29-1|TRBD2|TRBJ2-5|NA
CSVEDRREGETQYF
TGCAGCGTTGAAGATAGGCGGGAGGGGGAGACCCAGTACTTC
>TRBV7-2|NA|TRBJ1-5|NA
CASSLALGTGMEPQHF
TGTGCCAGCAGCTTAGCTTTGGGTACAGGAATGGAGCCCCAGCATTTT
>TRBV18|NA|TRBJ2-3|NA
CASSPPSSDTQYF
TGTGCCAGCTCACCACCGAGTTCAGATACGCAGTATTTT
>TRBV7-9|NA|TRBJ2-1|NA
CASAWGSGSYNEQFF
TGTGCCAGCGCCTGGGGGAGCGGGTCCTACAATGAGCAGTTCTTC
>TRBV2|NA|TRBJ2-1|NA
CASSLETYNEQFF
TGTGCCAGCAGTCTGGAAACCTACAATGAGCAGTTCTTC
>TRBV5-1|NA|TRBJ2-1|NA
CASSRQGSGIGPYNEQFF
TGCGCCAGCAGCCGTCAGGGGAGCGGGATAGGTCCCTACAATGAGCAGTTCTTC
>TRBV6-1|TRBD1|TRBJ1-1|NA
CASSEWGTGGGSEAFF
TGTGCCAGCAGTGAATGGGGGACAGGGGGCGGCTCTGAAGCTTTCTTT
>TRBV29-1|NA|TRBJ1-6|few
CSARTGYNSPLHF
TGCAGCGCCCGGACGGGCTATAATTCACCCCTCCACTTT
>TRBV7-9|NA|TRBJ2-7|few
CASRLEGNYEQYF
TGTGCCAGCAGGTTGGAGGGCAACTACGAGCAGTACTTC
>TRBV28|NA|TRBJ1-1|NA
CASSSPYTGIYTEAFF
TGTGCCAGCAGTTCCCCCTATACCGGGATCTACACTGAAGCTTTCTTT
>TRBV19|NA|TRBJ2-1|NA
CASSIELTPYNEQFF
TGTGCCAGTAGTATCGAGCTGACACCCTACAATGAGCAGTTCTTC
>TRBV28|TRBD2|TRBJ2-1|NA
CASRSPRSGSRYEQFF
TGTGCCAGCAGATCCCCGAGGAGCGGGAGTCGGTATGAGCAGTTCTTC
>TRBV6-1|TRBD1|TRBJ1-5|NA
CASSEGTGAVQPQHF
TGTGCCAGCAGTGAAGGGACAGGGGCGGTTCAGCCCCAGCATTTT
>TRBV2|NA|TRBJ2-3|NA
CASNGPWGPGTDTQYF
TGTGCCAGCAATGGACCCTGGGGGCCCGGCACAGATACGCAGTATTTT
>TRBV7-2|NA|TRBJ2-5|many
CASSLVARGEGETQYF
TGTGCCAGCAGCTTAGTTGCCCGGGGTGAAGGAGAGACCCAGTACTTC